Given below is one TCR beta chain in context. Researchers sorted participants into cohorts using their self-reported clinical history. The record originates from a study of blood T cell repertoires in COVID-19. Study as a whole: There were acute and convalescent COVID-19 samples, and they came from the United States, Italy and Spain.

The CDR3 is 16 amino acids. The trim removed 3 bases at V and 4 bases at J, leaving 11 bases unmatched. Germline V CDR1 and CDR2: SGHRS, YFSETQ. Measured with immunoSEQ multiplex PCR; TCRdb has only the in-frame clones, and not every one. The top ten clones hold less than 1.5% of a sample with about 200,000 clones, over 80% of them seen once. The V call is TRBV5-1, the J call TRBJ1-2; TRBD1 matches 8 bases. What was sequenced was PBMCs or T cells enriched from blood (not recorded which). This sequence was found in a man aged 25-45 years who had recovered from COVID-19. CDR3: CASSSMTGAQSYGYTF. In DNA, the CDR3 is TGCGCCAGCAGCTCTATGACAGGGGCGCAGAGCTATGGCTACACCTTC.